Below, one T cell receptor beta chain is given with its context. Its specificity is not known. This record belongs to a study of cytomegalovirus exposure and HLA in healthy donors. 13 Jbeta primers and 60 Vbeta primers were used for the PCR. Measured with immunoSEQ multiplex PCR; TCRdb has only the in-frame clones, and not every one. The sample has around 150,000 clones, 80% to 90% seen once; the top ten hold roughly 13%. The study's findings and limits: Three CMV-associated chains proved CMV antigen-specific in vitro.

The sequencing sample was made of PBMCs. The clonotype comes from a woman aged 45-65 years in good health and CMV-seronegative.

CDR3 sequence: CASSLERLAGGEQYF. The CDR3 bases are TGTGCCAGCAGCTTAGAGAGGCTAGCGGGGGGCGAGCAGTACTTC. The V gene is TRBV11-2, the J gene TRBJ2-7, with TRBD2 matching over 11 bases. The CDR3 sequence is 15 residues long. Germline lookup yields CDR1 SGHAT and CDR2 FQNNGV. The ends lost 0 bases at V and 6 bases at J; junction bases unmatched: 4.